The rows below give T cell receptor beta chains drawn from one sample of a study of blood T cell repertoires in COVID-19. Assay: immunoSEQ multiplex PCR; the TCRdb copy retains only in-frame clones and omits some. Of some 130,000 clones in the sample, over 60% were seen once. The specimen sequenced was peripheral blood. These TCRs come from a woman in her 70s with acute or convalescent COVID-19. CDR3s include the opening cysteine and the closing phenylalanine or tryptophan. The order of the fields is D gene, J gene, V gene, clone size, CDR3 DNA, CDR3 protein. D genes are given only for firm matches. Not all rows give a size; the values are once, few, many and, for expanded clones, a class.

d_call: -; j_call: TRBJ1-2; v_call: TRBV6-1; clone_size: -; cdr3_nt: TGTGCCAGCAGTTCTGCAGGGGCTGATTATTATGGCTACACCTTC; cdr3_aa: CASSSAGADYYGYTF
d_call: TRBD2; j_call: TRBJ2-1; v_call: TRBV7-9; clone_size: once; cdr3_nt: TGTGCCAGCAGCTCGAGCGGGGGGGCGCACAATGAGCAGTTCTTC; cdr3_aa: CASSSSGGAHNEQFF
d_call: -; j_call: TRBJ2-1; v_call: TRBV27; clone_size: few; cdr3_nt: TGTGCCAGCAGTTTGACTGTTTTGAAAGAGCAGTTCTTC; cdr3_aa: CASSLTVLKEQFF
d_call: -; j_call: TRBJ2-5; v_call: TRBV7-9; clone_size: -; cdr3_nt: TGTGCCAGCAGCTTACAGGCCGAATTGACAAAAGAGACCCAGTACTTC; cdr3_aa: CASSLQAELTKETQYF
d_call: -; j_call: TRBJ2-1; v_call: TRBV4-1; clone_size: once; cdr3_nt: TGCGCCAGCAGCCAAGGGGGGGTGAACTACAATGAGCAGTTCTTC; cdr3_aa: CASSQGGVNYNEQFF
d_call: -; j_call: TRBJ1-6; v_call: TRBV9; clone_size: -; cdr3_nt: TGTGCCAGCAGCGTAGGTCAGACGCGGCTTAATTCACCCCTCCACTTT; cdr3_aa: CASSVGQTRLNSPLHF
d_call: TRBD2; j_call: TRBJ2-3; v_call: TRBV24-1; clone_size: -; cdr3_nt: TGTGCCACCAGTGGCCTGCCCGGGACTAGCGGCCAATCTAGCACAGATACGCAGTATTTT; cdr3_aa: CATSGLPGTSGQSSTDTQYF
d_call: TRBD1; j_call: TRBJ1-2; v_call: TRBV15; clone_size: once; cdr3_nt: TGTGCCACCAGCAGAGATGTAACAGGGGCAACCTTC; cdr3_aa: CATSRDVTGATF
d_call: TRBD1; j_call: TRBJ1-3; v_call: TRBV7-2; clone_size: -; cdr3_nt: TGTGCCAGCAGCGACCTAGGAGGAGGACAGGGTTCTGGAAACACCATATATTTT; cdr3_aa: CASSDLGGGQGSGNTIYF
d_call: TRBD1; j_call: TRBJ1-6; v_call: TRBV9; clone_size: -; cdr3_nt: TGTGCCAGCAGCGTGACAGGGGATAATTCACCCCTCCACTTT; cdr3_aa: CASSVTGDNSPLHF
d_call: TRBD2; j_call: TRBJ2-7; v_call: TRBV5-1; clone_size: -; cdr3_nt: TGCGCCAGCAGCTTGGCCCTAGCGGGGGGGTTCTCCTACGAGCAGTACTTC; cdr3_aa: CASSLALAGGFSYEQYF
d_call: -; j_call: TRBJ2-1; v_call: TRBV5-4; clone_size: -; cdr3_nt: TGTGCCAGCAGCCCCACAGGAAACTCCTACAATGAGCAGTTCTTC; cdr3_aa: CASSPTGNSYNEQFF
d_call: TRBD2; j_call: TRBJ2-1; v_call: TRBV5-4; clone_size: few; cdr3_nt: TGTGCCTCCCAAAGATGGGCGGGAGGTCCCTACAATGAGCAGTTCTTC; cdr3_aa: CASQRWAGGPYNEQFF
d_call: TRBD2; j_call: TRBJ2-3; v_call: TRBV28; clone_size: -; cdr3_nt: TGTGCCAGCAGCCTTAGCGGGTACACAGATACGCAGTATTTT; cdr3_aa: CASSLSGYTDTQYF
d_call: -; j_call: TRBJ2-7; v_call: TRBV11-2; clone_size: -; cdr3_nt: TGTGCCAGCACCCCCGGGGTTGTCTCCTACGAGCAGTACTTC; cdr3_aa: CASTPGVVSYEQYF
d_call: TRBD1; j_call: TRBJ1-3; v_call: TRBV19; clone_size: medium-sized; cdr3_nt: TGTGCCAGTGATACAGGGGCCGCTGGAAACACCATATATTTT; cdr3_aa: CASDTGAAGNTIYF
d_call: -; j_call: TRBJ1-2; v_call: TRBV6-2/TRBV6-3; clone_size: few; cdr3_nt: TGTGCCAGCAGCTCGGGGGTAAACTATGGCTACACCTTC; cdr3_aa: CASSSGVNYGYTF
d_call: -; j_call: TRBJ1-5; v_call: TRBV19; clone_size: -; cdr3_nt: TGTGCCAGTAGTACGGGACTCTATAGCAATCAGCCCCAGCATTTT; cdr3_aa: CASSTGLYSNQPQHF
d_call: TRBD1; j_call: TRBJ1-6; v_call: TRBV19; clone_size: -; cdr3_nt: TGTGCCAGTACCCCGGGGACAGGGAATAATTCACCCCTCCACTTT; cdr3_aa: CASTPGTGNNSPLHF
d_call: TRBD1; j_call: TRBJ1-1; v_call: TRBV7-9; clone_size: once; cdr3_nt: TGTGCCAGCAGCGAGGGACAGGGGGACACTGAAGCTTTCTTT; cdr3_aa: CASSEGQGDTEAFF
d_call: TRBD1; j_call: TRBJ1-2; v_call: TRBV12-3/TRBV12-4; clone_size: -; cdr3_nt: TGTGCCAGCAGTTTAGACAGGGGTGAGGGCTACACCTTC; cdr3_aa: CASSLDRGEGYTF
d_call: TRBD2; j_call: TRBJ2-5; v_call: TRBV7-8; clone_size: few; cdr3_nt: TGTGCCAGCAGCTTAGCGCCAGGAGCGGGGGGTTACGAGACCCAGTACTTC; cdr3_aa: CASSLAPGAGGYETQYF
d_call: TRBD1; j_call: TRBJ1-1; v_call: TRBV7-9; clone_size: -; cdr3_nt: TGTGCCAGCAGCTTAGCCGGGACAGGGAACACTGAAGCTTTCTTT; cdr3_aa: CASSLAGTGNTEAFF
d_call: TRBD1; j_call: TRBJ1-2; v_call: TRBV6-5; clone_size: -; cdr3_nt: TGTGCCAGCAACGACAGGGGGCCAGGATATGGCTACACCTTC; cdr3_aa: CASNDRGPGYGYTF
d_call: -; j_call: TRBJ1-5; v_call: TRBV2; clone_size: few; cdr3_nt: TGTGCCAGCAGGGCCCTTAGCAATCAGCCCCAGCATTTT; cdr3_aa: CASRALSNQPQHF
d_call: -; j_call: TRBJ2-1; v_call: TRBV7-2; clone_size: once; cdr3_nt: TGTGCCAGCAGCTCGAGAAACACAGGGATTCGAAATGAGCAGTTCTTC; cdr3_aa: CASSSRNTGIRNEQFF
d_call: TRBD1; j_call: TRBJ2-2; v_call: TRBV27; clone_size: -; cdr3_nt: TGTGCCACTAGGAGACAGGGGGTCTTGGGTATCACCGGGGAGCTGTTTTTT; cdr3_aa: CATRRQGVLGITGELFF
d_call: -; j_call: TRBJ2-7; v_call: TRBV29-1; clone_size: -; cdr3_nt: TGCAGCGTTGGCGGACAGACCTACGAGCAGTACTTC; cdr3_aa: CSVGGQTYEQYF
d_call: TRBD1; j_call: TRBJ1-2; v_call: TRBV27; clone_size: -; cdr3_nt: TGTGCCAGCAGGGGACAGTTAAACTATGGCTACACCTTC; cdr3_aa: CASRGQLNYGYTF
d_call: TRBD1; j_call: TRBJ1-5; v_call: TRBV6-6; clone_size: -; cdr3_nt: TGTGCCAGCAGCCGGACAGGGAACAATCAGCCCCAGCATTTT; cdr3_aa: CASSRTGNNQPQHF
d_call: TRBD1; j_call: TRBJ1-4; v_call: TRBV5-5; clone_size: -; cdr3_nt: TGTGCCAGCAGCTTACTGACAGGGGAAGGACTTGCAACTAATGAAAAACTGTTTTTT; cdr3_aa: CASSLLTGEGLATNEKLFF
d_call: -; j_call: TRBJ1-2; v_call: TRBV6-5; clone_size: -; cdr3_nt: TGTGCCAGCAGTCCTCGAGTTGACGGGATATATGGCTACACCTTC; cdr3_aa: CASSPRVDGIYGYTF
d_call: TRBD1; j_call: TRBJ2-2; v_call: TRBV5-1; clone_size: -; cdr3_nt: TGCGCCAGCAGCTGGGGACAGGGGGCTGCGACCGGGGAGCTGTTTTTT; cdr3_aa: CASSWGQGAATGELFF
d_call: TRBD2; j_call: TRBJ2-1; v_call: TRBV4-3; clone_size: -; cdr3_nt: TGCGCCAGCAGCCTTGGGGGAGGGGAAGCCTACAATGAGCAGTTCTTC; cdr3_aa: CASSLGGGEAYNEQFF
d_call: -; j_call: TRBJ1-4; v_call: TRBV6-2/TRBV6-3; clone_size: -; cdr3_nt: TGTGCCAGCAGTTACTCGATGAGCCGTGCGGAAAAACTGTTTTTT; cdr3_aa: CASSYSMSRAEKLFF
d_call: TRBD1; j_call: TRBJ2-6; v_call: TRBV4-3; clone_size: -; cdr3_nt: TGCGCCAGCAGCCAAGCCCGACAGGGCCCCGGGTCGGCTGGGGCCAACGTCCTGACTTTC; cdr3_aa: CASSQARQGPGSAGANVLTF
d_call: -; j_call: TRBJ1-3; v_call: TRBV20-1; clone_size: few; cdr3_nt: TGCAGTGCCCCTTTGGGAAACACCATATATTTT; cdr3_aa: CSAPLGNTIYF
d_call: TRBD1; j_call: TRBJ2-5; v_call: TRBV2; clone_size: -; cdr3_nt: TGTGCCAGCAGGCCATGGGGGACAGACCAAGAGACCCAGTACTTC; cdr3_aa: CASRPWGTDQETQYF
d_call: -; j_call: TRBJ1-2; v_call: TRBV24-1; clone_size: many; cdr3_nt: TGTGCCACCAGTGATCCGACAGGTTTGCGCGGCTACACCTTC; cdr3_aa: CATSDPTGLRGYTF
d_call: TRBD1; j_call: TRBJ2-3; v_call: TRBV7-9; clone_size: -; cdr3_nt: TGTGCCAGCAGTTCAACTCCGGGACAGGGGACCAATTTT; cdr3_aa: CASSSTPGQGTNF
d_call: -; j_call: TRBJ2-7; v_call: TRBV19; clone_size: -; cdr3_nt: TGTGCCAGTAGCCACTATGGATCCTACGAGCAGTACTTC; cdr3_aa: CASSHYGSYEQYF
d_call: TRBD1; j_call: TRBJ2-7; v_call: TRBV27; clone_size: few; cdr3_nt: TGTGCCAGCAGGATAAGGACAGGGGCTCTCTACGAGCAGTACTTC; cdr3_aa: CASRIRTGALYEQYF
d_call: TRBD1; j_call: TRBJ2-7; v_call: TRBV7-9; clone_size: few; cdr3_nt: TGTGCCAGCAGCTCCTCTCCCCGGGACAGGGGAGACGAGCAGTACTTC; cdr3_aa: CASSSSPRDRGDEQYF
d_call: TRBD1; j_call: TRBJ2-7; v_call: TRBV6-5; clone_size: many; cdr3_nt: TGTGCCACCCACCCGACAGGGAATCCCTACGAGCAGTACTTC; cdr3_aa: CATHPTGNPYEQYF
d_call: TRBD1; j_call: TRBJ1-2; v_call: TRBV5-1; clone_size: -; cdr3_nt: TGCGCCAGCAGCTTGGTTTTTCGGGAAACAGGGGATGGCTACACCTTC; cdr3_aa: CASSLVFRETGDGYTF
d_call: -; j_call: TRBJ1-1; v_call: TRBV5-1; clone_size: -; cdr3_nt: TGCGCCAGCAGCTTGGGGGGCGCGGGGGACACTGAAGCTTTCTTT; cdr3_aa: CASSLGGAGDTEAFF